This TCR beta chain was captured in a study of cytomegalovirus exposure and HLA in healthy donors. The CDR3 totals 12 residues. Trimming cost V 7 bases and J 9 bases; bases outside gene matches: 5. Germline V gives CDR1 SNHLY, CDR2 FYNNEI. It was with 60 Vbeta and 13 Jbeta primers that the PCR ran. The repertoire was sequenced with immunoSEQ multiplex PCR; TCRdb's copy has only in-frame clones and lacks some. The repertoire holds 150,000 to 200,000 clones, with approximately 81% as singletons. This TCR derives from a woman under 30 in good health and CMV-seropositive. This chain links TRBV2 with TRBJ2-4, with 8 nucleotides matching TRBD1. Sequenced sample: PBMCs. In DNA, the CDR3 is TGTGCCAGCACCGACAGGGGAAGCATTCAGTACTTC. Amino acids: CASTDRGSIQYF.